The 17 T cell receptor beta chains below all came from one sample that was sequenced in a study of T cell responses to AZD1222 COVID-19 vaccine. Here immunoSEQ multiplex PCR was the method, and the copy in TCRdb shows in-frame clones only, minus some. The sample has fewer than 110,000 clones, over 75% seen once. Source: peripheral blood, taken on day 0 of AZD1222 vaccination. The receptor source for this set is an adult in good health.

CDR3 loop: CASRADRTTNEKLFF. CDR3 sequence (DNA): TGTGCCAGCAGAGCAGACAGGACAACTAATGAAAAACTGTTTTTT. The genes are TRBV2 and TRBJ1-4; D is possibly TRBD1 (6 bases). Deletions cut 6 bases from V and 0 bases from J, with 11 bases between. The germline V gene encodes CDR1 SNHLY and CDR2 FYNNEI. This CDR3 region has 15 residues.

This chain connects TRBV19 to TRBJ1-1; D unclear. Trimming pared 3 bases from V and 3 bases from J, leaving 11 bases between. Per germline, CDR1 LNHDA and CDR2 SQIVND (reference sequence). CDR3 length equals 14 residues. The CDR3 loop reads CASSISRRDTEAFF. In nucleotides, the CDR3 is TGTGCCAGTAGTATTTCCAGACGGGACACTGAAGCTTTCTTT.

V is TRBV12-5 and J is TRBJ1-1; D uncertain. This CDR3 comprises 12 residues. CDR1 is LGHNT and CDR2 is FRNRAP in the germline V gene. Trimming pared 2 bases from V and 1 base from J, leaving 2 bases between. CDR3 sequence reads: CASGLRNTEAFF. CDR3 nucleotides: TGTGCTAGTGGTTTGAGGAACACTGAAGCTTTCTTT.

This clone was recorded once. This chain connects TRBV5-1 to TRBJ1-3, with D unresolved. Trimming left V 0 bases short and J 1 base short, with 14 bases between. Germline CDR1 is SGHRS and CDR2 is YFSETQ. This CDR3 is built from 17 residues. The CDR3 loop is CASSLVPPEVSGNTIYF. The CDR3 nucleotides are TGCGCCAGCAGCTTGGTTCCGCCGGAGGTGTCTGGAAACACCATATATTTT.

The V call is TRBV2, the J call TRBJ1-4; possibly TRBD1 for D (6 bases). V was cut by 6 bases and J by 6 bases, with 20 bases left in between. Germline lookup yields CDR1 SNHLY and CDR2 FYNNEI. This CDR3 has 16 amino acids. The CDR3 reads CASRPRTGTRHEKLFF. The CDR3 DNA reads TGTGCCAGCAGACCCCGTACAGGGACAAGACATGAAAAACTGTTTTTT. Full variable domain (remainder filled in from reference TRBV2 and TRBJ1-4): EPEVTQTPSHQVTQMGQEVILRCVPISNHLYFYWYRQILGQKVEFLVSFYNNEISEKSEIFDDQFSVERPDGSNFTLKIRSTKLEDSAMYFCASRPRTGTRHEKLFFGSGTQLSVL.

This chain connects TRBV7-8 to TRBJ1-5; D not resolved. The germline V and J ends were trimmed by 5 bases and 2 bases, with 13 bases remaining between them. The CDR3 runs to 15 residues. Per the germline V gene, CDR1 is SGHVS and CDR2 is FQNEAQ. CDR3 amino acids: CASSPGGNGNQPQHF. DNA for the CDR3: TGTGCCAGCAGCCCGGGTGGGAACGGCAATCAGCCCCAGCATTTT. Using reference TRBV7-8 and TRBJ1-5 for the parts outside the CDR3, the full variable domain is GAGVSQSPRYKVAKRGQDVALRCDPISGHVSLFWYQQALGQGPEFLTYFQNEAQLDKSGLPSDRFFAERPEGSVSTLKIQRTQQEDSAVYLCASSPGGNGNQPQHFGDGTRLSIL.

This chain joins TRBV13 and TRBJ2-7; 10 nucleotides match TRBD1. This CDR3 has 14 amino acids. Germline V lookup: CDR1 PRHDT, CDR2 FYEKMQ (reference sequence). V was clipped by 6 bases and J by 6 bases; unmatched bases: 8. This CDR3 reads CASRPGQGIGEQYF. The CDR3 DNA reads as TGTGCCAGCAGACCGGGACAGGGGATTGGCGAGCAGTACTTC.

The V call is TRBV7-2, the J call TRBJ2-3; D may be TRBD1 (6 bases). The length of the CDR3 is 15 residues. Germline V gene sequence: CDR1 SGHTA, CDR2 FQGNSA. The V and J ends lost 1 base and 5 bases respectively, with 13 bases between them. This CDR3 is CASSLEGAGEDTQYF. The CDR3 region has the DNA TGTGCCAGCAGCTTAGAAGGGGCAGGGGAAGATACGCAGTATTTT. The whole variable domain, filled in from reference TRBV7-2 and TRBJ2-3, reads GAGVSQSPSNKVTEKGKDVELRCDPISGHTALYWYRQSLGQGLEFLIYFQGNSAPDKSGLPSDRFSAERTGGSVSTLTIQRTQQEDSAVYLCASSLEGAGEDTQYFGPGTRLTVL.

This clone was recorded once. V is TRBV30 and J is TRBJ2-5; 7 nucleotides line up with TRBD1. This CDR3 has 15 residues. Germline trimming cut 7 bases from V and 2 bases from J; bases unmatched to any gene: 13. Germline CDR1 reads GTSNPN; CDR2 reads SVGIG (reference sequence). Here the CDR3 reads CAFTPQGTVQETQYF. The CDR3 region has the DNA TGTGCCTTCACCCCTCAGGGGACAGTACAAGAGACCCAGTACTTC.

The CDR3 spells CASSEGGWAGNTEAFF. The CDR3, as DNA: TGTGCCAGCAGTGAAGGAGGCTGGGCAGGGAACACTGAAGCTTTCTTT. The chain combines TRBV6-1 with TRBJ1-1; D is unresolved. V dropped 1 base and J dropped 1 base, with 13 bases sitting between them. The CDR3 is 16 residues long. Germline V gene sequence: CDR1 MNHNS, CDR2 SASEGT.

CDR3 residues: CASSWGGLAGADGELFF. The CDR3 bases are TGCGCCAGCAGCTGGGGAGGCCTAGCGGGAGCGGACGGGGAGCTGTTTTTT. The chain employs TRBV5-1 and TRBJ2-2; 10 positions match TRBD2. CDR3 length: 17 amino acids. V lost 3 bases and J lost 7; bases outside the gene matches: 12. Germline CDR1 reads SGHRS; CDR2 reads YFSETQ.

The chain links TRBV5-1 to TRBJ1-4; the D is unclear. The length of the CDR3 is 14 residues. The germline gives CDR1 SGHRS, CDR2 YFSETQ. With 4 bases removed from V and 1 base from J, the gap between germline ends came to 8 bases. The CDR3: CASSRGLTNEKLFF. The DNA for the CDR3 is TGCGCCAGCAGCAGAGGTTTAACTAATGAAAAACTGTTTTTT. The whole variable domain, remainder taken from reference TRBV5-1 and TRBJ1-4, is KAGVTQTPRYLIKTRGQQVTLSCSPISGHRSVSWYQQTPGQGLQFLFEYFSETQRNKGNFPGRFSGRQFSNSRSEMNVSTLELGDSALYLCASSRGLTNEKLFFGSGTQLSVL.

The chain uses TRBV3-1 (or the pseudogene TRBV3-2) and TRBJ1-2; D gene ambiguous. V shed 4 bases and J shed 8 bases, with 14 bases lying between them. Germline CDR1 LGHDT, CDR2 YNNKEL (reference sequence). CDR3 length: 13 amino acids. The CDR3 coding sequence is TGTGCCAGCAGCCCACCAAGGTTGCACGGCTACACCTTC. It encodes CASSPPRLHGYTF.

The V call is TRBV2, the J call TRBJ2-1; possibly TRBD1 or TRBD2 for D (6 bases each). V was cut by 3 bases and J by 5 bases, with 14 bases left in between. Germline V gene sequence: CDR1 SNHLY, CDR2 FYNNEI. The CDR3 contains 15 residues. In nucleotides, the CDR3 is TGTGCCAGCAGTGATGGGGGGCGCCGCGACAATGAGCAGTTCTTC. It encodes CASSDGGRRDNEQFF.

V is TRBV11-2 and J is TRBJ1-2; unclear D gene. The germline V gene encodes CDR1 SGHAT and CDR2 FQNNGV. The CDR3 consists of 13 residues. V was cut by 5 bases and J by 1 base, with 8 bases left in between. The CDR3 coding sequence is TGTGCCAGCAGCCCGGACCTTAACTATGGCTACACCTTC. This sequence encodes CASSPDLNYGYTF.

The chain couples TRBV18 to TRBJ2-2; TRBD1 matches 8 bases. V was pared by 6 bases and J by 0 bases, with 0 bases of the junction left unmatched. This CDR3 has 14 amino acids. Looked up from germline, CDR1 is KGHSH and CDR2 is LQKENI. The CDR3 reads CASSGQANTGELFF. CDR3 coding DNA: TGTGCCAGCTCGGGACAGGCGAACACCGGGGAGCTGTTTTTT.

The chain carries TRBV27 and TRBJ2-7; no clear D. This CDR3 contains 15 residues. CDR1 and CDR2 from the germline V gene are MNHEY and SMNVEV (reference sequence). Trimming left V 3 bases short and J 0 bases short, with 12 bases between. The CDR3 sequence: CASSFWTKSSYEQYF. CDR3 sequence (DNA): TGTGCCAGCAGTTTTTGGACCAAAAGCTCCTACGAGCAGTACTTC.